A selection of T cell receptor beta chains follows, all from one sample in a study of T cells in Graves' hyperthyroidism and ophthalmopathy. In TCRdb, the multiplex PCR reads were re-called with MiXCR into one record per CDR3 protein. Here the sample spans 550,000 to 600,000 distinct CDR3 sequences, 14% being singletons. The sequenced material came from blood. These receptors came from a woman younger than 30 with Graves' ophthalmopathy. Both conserved end residues are part of each CDR3. D genes are given only for firm matches. Only part of the rows carry a size: once, few, many, or a class if the clone is expanded.

v_gene	abundance	j_gene	d_gene	CDR3nt	CDR3aa
TRBV24-1	.	TRBJ2-1	TRBD1	TGTGCCACCAGTGATCTGGGGACAGGGGGCATTGATGAGCAGTTCTTC	CATSDLGTGGIDEQFF
TRBV2	many	TRBJ2-2	.	TGTGCCAGCAGTGAATGGGGCCAACTGGGCACCGGGGAGCTGTTTTTT	CASSEWGQLGTGELFF
TRBV7-9	many	TRBJ2-7	.	TGTGCCAGCAGCTCCAAGTACGAGCAGTACTTC	CASSSKYEQYF
TRBV7-8	few	TRBJ1-4	.	TGTGCCAGCAGCTCCAGGAGGAGGATGCCAGCAACTAATGAAAAACTGTTTTTT	CASSSRRRMPATNEKLFF
TRBV6-5	few	TRBJ2-1	TRBD2	TGTGCCAGCAGTTACTCAGGGGTAGCGGGTGTCGGTGAGCAGTTCTTC	CASSYSGVAGVGEQFF
TRBV3-1	.	TRBJ2-7	TRBD1	TGTGCCAGCAGCCACCGGACAGGTCCCGTCGGGTTTCTCTACGAGCAGTACTTC	CASSHRTGPVGFLYEQYF
TRBV5-5	.	TRBJ1-2	TRBD1	TGTGCCAGCAGCACGGCTAAAAGGGGGCATAATGGCTACACCTTC	CASSTAKRGHNGYTF
TRBV6-6	many	TRBJ2-3	TRBD2	TGTGCCAGCAGTTACTCAAGACTAGCGGGAGCAGATACGCAGTATTTT	CASSYSRLAGADTQYF
TRBV6-2/TRBV6-3	few	TRBJ1-5	.	TGTGCCAGCAGTTACGAGGGTTATCAGCCCCAGCATTTT	CASSYEGYQPQHF
TRBV7-2	.	TRBJ2-7	.	TGTGCCAGCAGCTTAGGTTTTATGGGCAGACCTGATTTCTCCTACGAGCAGTACTTC	CASSLGFMGRPDFSYEQYF
TRBV7-2	.	TRBJ2-7	TRBD2	TGTGCCAGCGCTAGCGGGAGCTCCTACGAGCAGTACTTC	CASASGSSYEQYF
TRBV2	many	TRBJ1-1	.	TGTGCCAGCAGGGTAGGGTCCACTGAAGCTTTCTTT	CASRVGSTEAFF
TRBV10-3	few	TRBJ1-6	TRBD1	TGTGCCATCAGTGAGTCAACAGGGGAAGGTGGGTCACCCCTCCACTTT	CAISESTGEGGSPLHF
TRBV19	many	TRBJ1-4	.	TGTGCCAGTACTGAGACGGTGGCAACTAATGAAAAACTGTTTTTT	CASTETVATNEKLFF
TRBV11-2	many	TRBJ2-5	TRBD2	TGTGCCAGCAGCTTCGGTCCCAGCGCGGGAGGTGCCGAGACCCAGTACTTC	CASSFGPSAGGAETQYF
TRBV18	.	TRBJ2-1	TRBD2	TGTGCCAGCTCACTCGGCGGGAGGGGGCTCGGTGAGCAGTTCTTC	CASSLGGRGLGEQFF
TRBV9	.	TRBJ2-1	TRBD2	TGTGCCAGCAGCGTACCGGCCGGGCTAGCGGGAATTTCCTCCTACAATGAGCAGTTCTTC	CASSVPAGLAGISSYNEQFF
TRBV6-1	many	TRBJ2-7	.	TGTGCCAGCAGATCCCCCCGAGACTACGAGCAGTACTTC	CASRSPRDYEQYF
TRBV28	many	TRBJ2-7	.	TGTGCCAGCGGCCGGGACCCAGTCCACGAGCAGTACTTC	CASGRDPVHEQYF
TRBV6-1	many	TRBJ2-7	.	TGTGCCAGCAGTGAAGGGGCCTCGCCAGGGAACTACGAGCAGTACTTC	CASSEGASPGNYEQYF
TRBV7-3	.	TRBJ2-6	.	TGTGCCAGCAGCCCCTGGGGAGCGTCCGGGGCCAACGTCCTGACTTTC	CASSPWGASGANVLTF
TRBV12-3/TRBV12-4	many	TRBJ2-7	.	TGTGCCAGCAGTCCGAGGGACGGATCCTACGAGCAGTACTTC	CASSPRDGSYEQYF
TRBV7-9	many	TRBJ1-1	.	TGTGCCAGCAGCTGGTTGACAGAGAACACTGAAGCTTTCTTT	CASSWLTENTEAFF
TRBV20-1	many	TRBJ2-3	.	TGCAGTGCTAGAGATCGCGTAGAGTCCACAGATACGCAGTATTTT	CSARDRVESTDTQYF
TRBV10-2	many	TRBJ2-1	.	TGCGCCAGCAGAACAAGCAATGAGCAGTTCTTC	CASRTSNEQFF
TRBV5-1	many	TRBJ1-1	.	TGCGCCAGCAGCAAAGACGGCATGAACACTGAAGCTTTCTTT	CASSKDGMNTEAFF
TRBV28	.	TRBJ2-1	TRBD2	TGTGCCAGCAGTTATGGGACTAGCGGGAGGGCCGGTTACAATGAGCAGTTCTTC	CASSYGTSGRAGYNEQFF
TRBV19	.	TRBJ1-6	TRBD1	TGTGCCAGTAGTGTCTCCGGGACAGCCGGACCCCTCCACTTT	CASSVSGTAGPLHF
TRBV29-1	many	TRBJ2-5	TRBD1	TGCAGCGTAGAGACAGGGGGGGAGACCCAGTACTTC	CSVETGGETQYF
TRBV24-1	many	TRBJ1-2	TRBD1	TGTGCCACCAGTGATCGACAGGGAGGAGGCTACACCTTC	CATSDRQGGGYTF
TRBV6-6	many	TRBJ2-1	.	TGTGCCAGCAGTTACTCGACTCCCGGGACGCATGAGCAGTTCTTC	CASSYSTPGTHEQFF
TRBV28	many	TRBJ1-1	.	TGTGCCAGCAGTTTGAGGGGGGGGGGGAACACTGAAGCTTTCTTT	CASSLRGGGNTEAFF
TRBV27	.	TRBJ1-6	.	TGTGCCAGCAGTTTAATGATTCGGAATTCACCCCTCCACTTT	CASSLMIRNSPLHF
TRBV6-1	.	TRBJ1-2	.	TGTGCCAGCAGTGGAACCAGCGGGAGGGAAGAGGGCTATGGCTACACCTTC	CASSGTSGREEGYGYTF
TRBV7-9	.	TRBJ2-3	TRBD2	TGTGCCAGCAGCTTTGGACTAGTCTCAGATACGCAGTATTTT	CASSFGLVSDTQYF
TRBV5-1	.	TRBJ1-5	.	TGCGCCAGCAGCTACTTTAGCAATCAGCCCCAGCATTTT	CASSYFSNQPQHF
TRBV29-1	many	TRBJ2-5	.	TGCAGCGTTGGACAGCAAGAGACCCAGTACTTC	CSVGQQETQYF
TRBV20-1	many	TRBJ2-7	TRBD2	TGCAGTGCTAGAGATGAGGGACTAGTCCCCTACGAGCAGTACTTC	CSARDEGLVPYEQYF
TRBV4-1	.	TRBJ1-5	.	TGCGCCAGCAGCCAAGTCTGGGGGGAAACTCAGCCCCAGCATTTT	CASSQVWGETQPQHF
TRBV30	many	TRBJ2-1	.	TGTGCCTCCCCCTCCGCCGGCGGGTACAATGAGCAGTTCTTC	CASPSAGGYNEQFF
TRBV10-3	once	TRBJ1-2	TRBD1	TGTGCCATCAGTGAGACTATTGGGGACAGGGGCTACACCTTC	CAISETIGDRGYTF
TRBV9	.	TRBJ2-2	TRBD2	TGTGCCAGCAGCGTTCGACTAGCGGGAGGTACCGGGAAGCTGTTTTTT	CASSVRLAGGTGKLFF
TRBV29-1	many	TRBJ2-3	.	TGCAGCGTTGACCCAAACAGGGGCACAGATACGCAGTATTTT	CSVDPNRGTDTQYF
TRBV20-1	many	TRBJ2-5	.	TGCAGTGCTTCCCGCCGGGAGTACCCAGAGACCCAGTACTTC	CSASRREYPETQYF
TRBV20-1	many	TRBJ2-5	TRBD2	TGCAGTGCTAGCTTAGCGGGAGTCGGGGAGACCCAGTACTTC	CSASLAGVGETQYF
TRBV28	.	TRBJ1-2	.	TGTGCCAGCAAGACAGTGGTCGGTGTTAACTATGGCTACACCTTC	CASKTVVGVNYGYTF
TRBV9	many	TRBJ2-3	.	TGTGCCAGCAGAAGCTGTCGGGACCGCACGCCTTATAGCACAGATACGCAGTATTTT	CASRSCRDRTPYSTDTQYF
TRBV6-6	few	TRBJ2-3	.	TGTGCCAGCAGTTACCGACAGCCCCGGACGGAAGGTTTCACAGATACGCAGTATTTT	CASSYRQPRTEGFTDTQYF
TRBV7-9	many	TRBJ2-2	.	TGTGCCAGCAGCTTTTCCGAGGCGAACACCGGGGAGCTGTTTTTT	CASSFSEANTGELFF